The subject of this entry is one T cell receptor (beta chain). Its specificity is unknown. The data were obtained in a study of T-cell memory formation after mild COVID-19. A single record per CDR3 protein comes from TCRdb applying MiXCR to the 5' RACE reads. The top ten hold approximately 20% of the sample, which has approximately 340,000 distinct CDR3 sequences, more than 15% seen once. Overall study findings and caveats: That cross-reactive memory joined was suggested by some responding clones appearing in pre-infection memory. Balance between CD4 and CD8 was seen in clones contracting day 15 to 85, and a CD4+ lean was seen in later expanders.

V lost 6 bases, J lost 1 base, and 13 bases lay in between. This CDR3 is 15 amino acids long. The germline CDR1 and CDR2 sequences are MDHEN and SYDVKM. The genes are TRBV28 and TRBJ2-4; TRBD2 is a possible D gene (6 bases). The sample taken for sequencing was PBMCs or a T cell subset sorted from them (not recorded which). The sequence was obtained from a man aged 18 to 35 who had mild COVID-19 (a few samples of this study predate the infection). Cell type and time point are not known. The CDR3 nucleotides read TGTGCCAGCAGACGGGAGAGGTTGGCCAAAAACATTCAGTACTTC. Encoded protein: CASRRERLAKNIQYF.